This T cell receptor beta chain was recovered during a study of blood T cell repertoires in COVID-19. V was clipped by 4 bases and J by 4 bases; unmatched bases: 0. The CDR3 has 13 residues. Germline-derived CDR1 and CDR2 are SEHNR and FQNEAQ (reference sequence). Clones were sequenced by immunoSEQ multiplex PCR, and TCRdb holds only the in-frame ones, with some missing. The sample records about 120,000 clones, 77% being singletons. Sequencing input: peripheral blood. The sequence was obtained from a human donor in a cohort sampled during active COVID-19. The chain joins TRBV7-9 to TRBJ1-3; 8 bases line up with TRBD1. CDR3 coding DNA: TGTGCCAGCAGCTGGGACAGGGGAAACACCATATATTTT. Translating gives CASSWDRGNTIYF.